This T cell receptor beta chain was identified during a study of vaccination and CD4 T cells after COVID-19. Study-wide context: Diagnosis preceded the drawing of post-COVID samples by a median 101 days (range 35 to 161).

Oncomine TCR Beta short-read sequencing was applied to DNA from cultured CD4+ T cells. TCRdb used MiXCR to reprocess the PCR reads, holding one entry per CDR3 protein. The sample holds about 19,000 distinct CDR3 sequences, 51% seen once. Stated treatment: approximately 9-day PBMC culture with coronavirus spike peptide pools or control peptides (ViraFEST assay). This clonotype has only a few counts. No antigen is known for it. Germline CDR1 SGHTA, CDR2 FQGNSA. This CDR3 spans 14 amino acids. With 2 bases removed from V and 2 bases from J, the gap between germline ends came to 9 bases. The chain combines TRBV7-2 with TRBJ2-5; tentative D call: TRBD1 (6 bases). This material consisted of CD4+ T cells from blood, cultured in vitro, taken before SARS-CoV-2 vaccination. The TCR originated in a human donor who had recovered from COVID-19. The CDR3, as DNA: TGTGCCAGCAGCTTATCCAGGGGACAAGAGACCCAGTACTTC. Its translation is CASSLSRGQETQYF.